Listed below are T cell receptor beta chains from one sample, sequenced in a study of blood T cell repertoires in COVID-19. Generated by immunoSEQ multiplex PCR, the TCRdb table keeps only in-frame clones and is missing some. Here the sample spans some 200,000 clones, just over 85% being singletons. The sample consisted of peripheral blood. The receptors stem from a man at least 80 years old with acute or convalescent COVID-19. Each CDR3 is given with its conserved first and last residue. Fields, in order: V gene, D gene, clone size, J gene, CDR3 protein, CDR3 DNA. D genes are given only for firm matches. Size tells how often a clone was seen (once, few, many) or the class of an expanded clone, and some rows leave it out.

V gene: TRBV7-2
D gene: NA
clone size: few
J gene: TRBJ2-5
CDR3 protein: CASSPSQAETQYF
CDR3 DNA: TGTGCCAGCAGCCCGTCCCAGGCAGAGACCCAGTACTTC

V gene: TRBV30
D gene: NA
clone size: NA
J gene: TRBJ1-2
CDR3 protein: CAWSPQGNYGYTF
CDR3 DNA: TGTGCCTGGAGTCCCCAGGGGAACTATGGCTACACCTTC

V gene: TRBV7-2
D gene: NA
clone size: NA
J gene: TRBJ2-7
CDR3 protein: CASSLWENEQYF
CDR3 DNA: TGTGCCAGCAGCTTGTGGGAGAACGAGCAGTACTTC

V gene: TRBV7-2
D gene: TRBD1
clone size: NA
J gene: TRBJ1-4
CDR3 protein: CASSLMTGINEKLFF
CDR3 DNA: TGTGCCAGCAGCTTGATGACAGGGATTAATGAAAAACTGTTTTTT

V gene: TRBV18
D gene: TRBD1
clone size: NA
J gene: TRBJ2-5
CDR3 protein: CASSPRQGAGETQYF
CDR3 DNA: TGTGCCAGCTCACCAAGACAGGGGGCGGGAGAGACCCAGTACTTC

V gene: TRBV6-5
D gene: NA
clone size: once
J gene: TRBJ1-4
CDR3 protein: CASSYQGALNEKLFF
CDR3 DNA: TGTGCCAGCAGTTACCAAGGGGCCCTTAATGAAAAACTGTTTTTT

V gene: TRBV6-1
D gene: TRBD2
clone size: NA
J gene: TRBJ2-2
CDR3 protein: CASSGTSGIRTGELFF
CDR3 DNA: TGTGCCAGCAGTGGGACTAGCGGGATAAGGACCGGGGAGCTGTTTTTT

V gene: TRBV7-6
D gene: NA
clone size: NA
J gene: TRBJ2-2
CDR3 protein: CASSPAVAVNTGELFF
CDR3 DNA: TGTGCCAGCAGCCCCGCGGTAGCGGTTAACACCGGGGAGCTGTTTTTT

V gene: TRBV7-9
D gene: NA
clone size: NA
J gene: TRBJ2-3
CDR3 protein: CADSRGTSTDTQYF
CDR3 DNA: TGTGCCGATTCTCGGGGGACTAGCACAGATACGCAGTATTTT

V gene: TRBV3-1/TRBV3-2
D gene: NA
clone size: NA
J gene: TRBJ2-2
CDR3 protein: CASSQVFQGSGELFF
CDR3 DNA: TGTGCCAGCAGCCAAGTTTTTCAGGGGTCCGGGGAGCTGTTTTTT

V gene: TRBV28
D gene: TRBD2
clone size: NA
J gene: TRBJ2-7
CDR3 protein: CASTLAGARYEQYF
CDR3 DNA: TGTGCCAGCACCTTAGCGGGAGCCCGTTACGAGCAGTACTTC

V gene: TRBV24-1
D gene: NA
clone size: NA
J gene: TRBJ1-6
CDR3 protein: CATMTGLRNSPLHF
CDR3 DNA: TGTGCCACCATGACAGGTTTGAGGAATTCACCCCTCCACTTT

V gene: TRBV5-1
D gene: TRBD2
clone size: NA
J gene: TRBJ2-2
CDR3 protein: CASSPTAGVNTGELFF
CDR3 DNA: TGCGCCAGCAGCCCGACAGCGGGAGTTAACACCGGGGAGCTGTTTTTT

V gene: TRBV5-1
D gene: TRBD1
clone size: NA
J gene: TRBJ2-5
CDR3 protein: CASRLTGTGGRETQYF
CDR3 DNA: TGCGCCAGCCGACTCACCGGGACAGGGGGCCGTGAGACCCAGTACTTC

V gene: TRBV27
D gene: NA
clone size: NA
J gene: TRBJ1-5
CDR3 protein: CASSLVGATNQPQHF
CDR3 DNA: TGTGCCAGCAGTTTGGTAGGGGCTACCAATCAGCCCCAGCATTTT

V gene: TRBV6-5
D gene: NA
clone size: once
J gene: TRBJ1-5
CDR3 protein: CASRPTMRENQPQHF
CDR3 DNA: TGTGCCAGCAGACCTACTATGAGGGAGAATCAGCCCCAGCATTTT

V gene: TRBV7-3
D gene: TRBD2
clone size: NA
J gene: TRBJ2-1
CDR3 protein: CASSSNPLAGGYEQFF
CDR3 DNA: TGTGCCAGCAGCTCCAACCCTCTAGCGGGAGGCTATGAGCAGTTCTTC

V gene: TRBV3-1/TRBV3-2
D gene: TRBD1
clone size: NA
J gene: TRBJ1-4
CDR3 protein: CASSVTGGQEKLFF
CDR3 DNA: TGTGCCAGCAGCGTGACAGGGGGCCAGGAAAAACTGTTTTTT

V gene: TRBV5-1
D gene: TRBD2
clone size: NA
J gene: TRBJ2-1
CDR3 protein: CASSSTSGSAMGNEQFF
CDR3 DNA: TGCGCCAGCAGCTCGACTAGCGGGAGCGCAATGGGCAATGAGCAGTTCTTC

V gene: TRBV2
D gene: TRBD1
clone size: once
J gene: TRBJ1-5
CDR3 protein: CASSEGTGSQPQHF
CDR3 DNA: TGTGCCAGCAGTGAGGGGACAGGGAGCCAGCCCCAGCATTTT

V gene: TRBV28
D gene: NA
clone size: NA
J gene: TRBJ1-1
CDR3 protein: CASSLLAGMNTEAFF
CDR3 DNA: TGTGCCAGCAGTTTGTTGGCAGGCATGAACACTGAAGCTTTCTTT

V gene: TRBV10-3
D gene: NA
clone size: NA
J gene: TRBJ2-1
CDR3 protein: CAINSVGGDEQFF
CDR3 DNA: TGTGCCATCAACTCAGTAGGAGGGGATGAGCAGTTCTTC

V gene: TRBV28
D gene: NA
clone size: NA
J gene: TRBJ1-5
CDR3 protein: CASSQGPGDQPQHF
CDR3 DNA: TGTGCCAGCAGCCAGGGGCCAGGGGATCAGCCCCAGCATTTT

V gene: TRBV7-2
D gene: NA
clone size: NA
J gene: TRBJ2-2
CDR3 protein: CASSLVEENTGELFF
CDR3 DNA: TGTGCCAGCAGCTTAGTTGAGGAGAACACCGGGGAGCTGTTTTTT

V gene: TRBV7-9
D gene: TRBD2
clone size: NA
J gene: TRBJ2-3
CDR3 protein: CASSLGLAGGPSTDTQYF
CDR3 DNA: TGTGCCAGCAGCTTGGGACTAGCGGGAGGTCCTAGCACAGATACGCAGTATTTT

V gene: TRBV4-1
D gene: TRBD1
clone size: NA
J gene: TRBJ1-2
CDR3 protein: CASSQGQADYGYTF
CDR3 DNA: TGCGCCAGCAGCCAGGGACAGGCCGACTATGGCTACACCTTC

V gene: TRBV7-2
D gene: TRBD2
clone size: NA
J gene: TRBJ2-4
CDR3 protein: CASSMGGLAKNIQYF
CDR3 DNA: TGTGCCAGCAGCATGGGGGGGTTAGCCAAAAACATTCAGTACTTC

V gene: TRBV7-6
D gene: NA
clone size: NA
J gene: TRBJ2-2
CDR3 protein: CASSLGSGGNTGELFF
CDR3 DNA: TGTGCCAGCAGCTTAGGTAGCGGAGGGAACACCGGGGAGCTGTTTTTT

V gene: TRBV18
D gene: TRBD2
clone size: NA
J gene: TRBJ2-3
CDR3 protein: CASSILTSGIRTDTQYF
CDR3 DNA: TGTGCCAGCTCAATACTGACTAGCGGGATTCGCACAGATACGCAGTATTTT

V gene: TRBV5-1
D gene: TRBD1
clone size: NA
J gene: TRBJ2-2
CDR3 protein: CASSFLQGASGELFF
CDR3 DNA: TGCGCCAGCAGCTTTCTTCAGGGGGCATCCGGGGAGCTGTTTTTT

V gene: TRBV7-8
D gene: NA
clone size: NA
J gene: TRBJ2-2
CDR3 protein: CASSFNAIANTGELFF
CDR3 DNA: TGTGCCAGCAGTTTTAACGCGATTGCGAACACCGGGGAGCTGTTTTTT

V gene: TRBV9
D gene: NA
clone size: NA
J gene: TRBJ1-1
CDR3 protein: CASSPRGAASEAFF
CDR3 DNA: TGTGCCAGCAGCCCTCGTGGGGCGGCGTCGGAAGCTTTCTTT

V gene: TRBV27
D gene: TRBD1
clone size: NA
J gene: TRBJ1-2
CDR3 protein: CASSRDSTYGYTF
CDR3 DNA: TGTGCCAGCAGTCGGGACAGCACCTATGGCTACACCTTC

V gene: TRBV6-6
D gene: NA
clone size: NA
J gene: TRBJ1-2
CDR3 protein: CASSGQSSYGYTF
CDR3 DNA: TGTGCCAGCAGTGGACAGAGTTCCTATGGCTACACCTTC

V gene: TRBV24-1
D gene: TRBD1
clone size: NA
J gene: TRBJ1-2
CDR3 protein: CATSDFTGQGHYGYTF
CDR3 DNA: TGTGCCACCAGTGATTTTACGGGACAGGGACACTATGGCTACACCTTC

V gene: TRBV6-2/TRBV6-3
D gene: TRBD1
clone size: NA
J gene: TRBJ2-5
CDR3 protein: CASSYSKDRGAETQYF
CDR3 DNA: TGTGCCAGCAGTTACTCGAAGGACAGGGGGGCGGAGACCCAGTACTTC

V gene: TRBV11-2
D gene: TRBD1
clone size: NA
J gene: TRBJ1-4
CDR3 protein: CASSRGQGNEKLFF
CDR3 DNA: TGTGCCAGCAGCCGCGGACAGGGTAATGAAAAACTGTTTTTT

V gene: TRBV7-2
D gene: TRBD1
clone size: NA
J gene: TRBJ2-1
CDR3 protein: CASSPPGTVGNEQFF
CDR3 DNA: TGTGCCAGCAGCCCTCCCGGGACAGTGGGCAATGAGCAGTTCTTC

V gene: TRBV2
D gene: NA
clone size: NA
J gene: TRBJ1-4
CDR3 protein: CASSEAERSQLFF
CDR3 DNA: TGTGCCAGCAGTGAAGCGGAGAGGTCCCAACTGTTTTTT

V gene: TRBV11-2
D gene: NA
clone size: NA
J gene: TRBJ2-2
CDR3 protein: CASSPQGWTGELFF
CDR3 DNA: TGTGCCAGCAGCCCCCAGGGTTGGACCGGGGAGCTGTTTTTT

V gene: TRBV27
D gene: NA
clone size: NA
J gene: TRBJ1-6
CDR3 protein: CASSSRSPAFFNSPLHF
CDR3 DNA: TGTGCCAGCAGTTCGCGATCCCCAGCGTTCTTTAATTCACCCCTCCACTTT

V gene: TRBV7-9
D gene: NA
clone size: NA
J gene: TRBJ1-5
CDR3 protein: CASSLGADQPQHF
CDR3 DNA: TGTGCCAGCAGCTTAGGGGCTGATCAGCCCCAGCATTTT

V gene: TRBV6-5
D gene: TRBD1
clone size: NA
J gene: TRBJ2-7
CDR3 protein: CASWPGQGAKEQYF
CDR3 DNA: TGTGCCAGCTGGCCGGGACAGGGTGCGAAGGAGCAGTACTTC

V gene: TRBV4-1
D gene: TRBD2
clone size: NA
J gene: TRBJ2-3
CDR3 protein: CASSQGAGGPRADTQYF
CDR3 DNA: TGCGCCAGCAGCCAAGGAGCGGGAGGGCCTAGGGCAGATACGCAGTATTTT

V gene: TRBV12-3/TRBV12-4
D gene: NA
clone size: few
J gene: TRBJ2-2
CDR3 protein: CASRTGTGGELFF
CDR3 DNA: TGTGCCAGCAGGACCGGGACTGGCGGGGAGCTGTTTTTT

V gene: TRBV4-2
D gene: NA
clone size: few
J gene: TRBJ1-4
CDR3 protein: CASSQDWGGGLQKLFF
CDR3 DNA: TGTGCCAGCAGCCAAGATTGGGGGGGAGGGTTGCAAAAACTGTTTTTT

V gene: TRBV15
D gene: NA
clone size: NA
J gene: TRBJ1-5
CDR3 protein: CATSRGTDSNQPQHF
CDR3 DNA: TGTGCCACCAGCAGAGGGACAGATAGCAATCAGCCCCAGCATTTT

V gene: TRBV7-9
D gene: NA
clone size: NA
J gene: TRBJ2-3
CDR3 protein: CASSFPQGHTDTQYF
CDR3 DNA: TGTGCCAGCAGCTTCCCACAGGGCCACACAGATACGCAGTATTTT

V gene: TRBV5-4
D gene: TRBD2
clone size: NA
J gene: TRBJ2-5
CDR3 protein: CASSGRERETQYF
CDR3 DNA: TGTGCCAGCAGCGGGAGGGAACGAGAGACCCAGTACTTC

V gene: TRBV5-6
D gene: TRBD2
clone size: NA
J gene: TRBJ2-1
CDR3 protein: CASSLWASGRFYNEQFF
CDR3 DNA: TGTGCCAGCAGCTTGTGGGCTAGCGGGAGGTTCTACAATGAGCAGTTCTTC

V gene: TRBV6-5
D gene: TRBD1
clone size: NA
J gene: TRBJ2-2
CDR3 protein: CASSYSGTGKTGELFF
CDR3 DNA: TGTGCCAGCAGTTACTCTGGGACAGGCAAAACCGGGGAGCTGTTTTTT

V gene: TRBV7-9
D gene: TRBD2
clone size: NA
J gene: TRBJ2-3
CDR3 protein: CASSLGLAGVDTQYF
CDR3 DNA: TGTGCCAGCAGCTTAGGCTTAGCGGGAGTTGATACGCAGTATTTT

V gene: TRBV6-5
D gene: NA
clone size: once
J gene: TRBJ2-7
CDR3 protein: CASSYRGRTYEQYF
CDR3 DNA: TGTGCCAGCAGTTACAGGGGAAGAACCTACGAGCAGTACTTC

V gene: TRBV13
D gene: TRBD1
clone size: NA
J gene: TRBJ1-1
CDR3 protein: CASSPHPGQGARYTEAFF
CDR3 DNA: TGTGCCAGCAGCCCCCACCCGGGACAGGGGGCGCGGTACACTGAAGCTTTCTTT

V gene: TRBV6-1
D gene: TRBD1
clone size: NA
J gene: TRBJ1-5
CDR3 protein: CASSERWTGNINQPQHF
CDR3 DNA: TGTGCCAGCAGTGAAAGGTGGACAGGGAATATCAATCAGCCCCAGCATTTT